What follows are 9 T cell receptor beta chains derived from one specimen sequenced in a study of molecular identifiers for immune sequencing clone quantification. TCRdb re-called the PCR reads through MiXCR, storing one row per CDR3 protein. The sample includes around 320,000 distinct CDR3 sequences, 24% seen only once; the top ten take 0.7% to 0.95%. Sequencing was carried out using naive CD8+ T cells from blood, with Jurkat cell RNA spiked in. Specified subset: FACS-sorted CD8+CD4-CCR7+CD45RA+ naive T cells. Source of these receptors: a human donor in good health. Some libraries in this study had Jurkat cell RNA spiked in.

This clonotype was recorded at least ten times. The chain links TRBV7-9 to TRBJ2-3, with 12 bases identical to TRBD1. V shed 3 bases and J 4 bases; nucleotides not matched to a gene: 2. This CDR3 has 15 amino acids. Germline CDR1 SEHNR, CDR2 FQNEAQ (reference sequence). The CDR3 region is CASSFRDRGPDTQYF. CDR3 in DNA: TGTGCCAGCAGCTTTAGGGACAGGGGGCCAGATACGCAGTATTTT.

Ten or more counts support this clonotype. V and J are TRBV28 and TRBJ1-5; TRBD1 is a possible D gene (6 bases). In germline, CDR1 is MDHEN, CDR2 SYDVKM. Trimming shortened V by 1 base and J by 6 bases, and 13 bases separated the two germline ends. This CDR3 comprises 15 residues. The CDR3 loop reads CASSLLRGVVQPQHF. CDR3 in DNA: TGTGCCAGCAGTTTATTGAGGGGGGTTGTTCAGCCCCAGCATTTT.

Points on this clonotype: One end of the junction varies from germline; a read error may be responsible. V gene TRBV13 combines with J gene TRBJ2-1, with 7 bases lining up with TRBD2. This CDR3 contains 15 residues. The germline gives CDR1 PRHDT, CDR2 FYEKMQ (reference sequence). The CDR3 sequence: CASSAGLGRDQELFF. Here the CDR3 DNA reads TGTGCCAGCAGCGCCGGACTAGGCAGGGATCAGGAGCTGTTCTTC.

This clonotype was detected ten times or more. V usage is TRBV6-5 and J usage is TRBJ1-2, with D hard to call. V was cut by 5 bases and J by 0 bases, with 7 bases left in between. CDR1 and CDR2 from the germline V gene are MNHEY and SVGAGI. This CDR3 comprises 13 residues. CDR3 loop: CASSPGTNYGYTF. The CDR3, as DNA: TGTGCCAGCAGTCCCGGTACTAACTATGGCTACACCTTC.

The table lists this clonotype with a few counts. V usage is TRBV7-9 and J usage is TRBJ2-1; D call uncertain. The V end was cut by 3 bases, the J end by 12 bases, with 15 bases between. From germline, CDR1 is SEHNR and CDR2 FQNEAQ (reference sequence). The CDR3 spans 13 residues. The CDR3: CASSFEGPWAQFF. CDR3 coding DNA: TGTGCCAGCAGCTTCGAAGGGCCCTGGGCGCAGTTCTTC.

A few counts support this clonotype. This chain links TRBV4-3 with TRBJ2-1, with D unresolved. V was pared by 1 base and J by 2 bases, with 6 bases between. Germline V gene sequence: CDR1 LGHNA, CDR2 YSLEER. This CDR3 spans 14 amino acids. The CDR3 loop is CASSQGFTYNEQFF. The CDR3 nucleotides read TGCGCCAGCAGCCAAGGTTTTACCTACAATGAGCAGTTCTTC.

This clonotype was seen repeatedly, ten times or more. V usage is TRBV5-6 and J usage is TRBJ2-5, with a tentative D call TRBD2 (5 bases). The CDR3 is 13 amino acids. The V end was cut by 2 bases, the J end by 1 base, with 6 bases between. In germline, CDR1 is SGHDT, CDR2 YYEEEE. The DNA of the CDR3 is TGTGCCAGCAGCTTTCGGGGCCAAGAGACCCAGTACTTC. Protein: CASSFRGQETQYF.

Points on this clonotype: It may be a read error: a sequence one base away is much more abundant. The rearrangement joins TRBV6-6 to TRBJ1-1; TRBD1 is a possible D gene (5 bases). CDR3 length equals 17 residues. Trimming removed 0 bases from V and 4 bases from J, with 18 bases in between. Germline CDR1 reads MNHNY; CDR2 reads SVGAGI (reference sequence). DNA for the CDR3: TGTGCCAGCAGTTACTCGCCGGGCAGGGTGAGGGGCACTGAAGCTTTCTTT. Its protein product is CASSYSPGRVRGTEAFF.

This clonotype was counted ten times or more. CDR3 loop: CSVLFAGELFF. CDR3 nucleotides: TGCAGCGTTCTTTTCGCCGGGGAGCTGTTTTTT. The rearrangement uses TRBV29-1 and TRBJ2-2; D remains unclear. This CDR3 spans 11 amino acids. The germline CDR1 and CDR2 sequences are SQVTM and ANQGSEA. Trimming removed 5 bases at V and 6 bases at J, with 7 bases between.